Listed below are T cell receptor beta chains from one sample, sequenced in a study of human T cells and chemical hapten exposure. TCRdb reanalysed the RACE reads using MiXCR and keeps one entry per CDR3 protein. The table shows roughly 250,000 distinct CDR3 sequences, with 7.5% to 10% occurring only once. Here the sequenced sample was whole blood, taken in connection with sensitization to the hapten diphenylcyclopropenone (DPC). These TCRs come from a woman aged 40 to 50 with alopecia areata. Some clones in this sample may be carry-over from other donors' samples. Each CDR3 is given with its conserved first and last residue. Only part of the rows carry a size: once, few, many, or a class if the clone is expanded.

NA,TRBV10-3,CAISARSLGEQYF
NA,TRBV29-1,CSVEGGGGGSSYNEQFF
few,TRBV7-3,CASSLIGQGYTEAFF
many,TRBV4-2,CASSQEGLAGGNEQFF
NA,TRBV5-5,CASSLTVAKNIQYF
NA,TRBV4-3,CASSQDLVEDSSRFDEAFF
NA,TRBV5-1,CASSFEGGDEAFF
NA,TRBV5-6,CASSKRLVTSEQYF
few,TRBV27,CASSLGLAGVEQFF
NA,TRBV7-2,CASSLGPWGDTEAFF
NA,TRBV5-5,CASSFVAGPSYEQYF
many,TRBV7-2,CASSLAPSAGAYNEQFF
few,TRBV7-6,CASSLVSDSNTGELFF
many,TRBV7-3,CASSSPTGANVLTF
few,TRBV7-2,CASSLVLAGDTQYF
NA,TRBV7-8,CASSPLTRGAGWTQYF
many,TRBV11-1,CASSFFGGEQYF
NA,TRBV9,CASSVGDGNYEQYF
NA,TRBV9,CASSVVGNYEQYF
many,TRBV24-1,CATSETSLAGTHTDTQYF
few,TRBV4-3,CASSQQVLNTEAFF
NA,TRBV20-1,CSARDWRGRTGELFF
NA,TRBV5-4,CASSWKMDPNTIYF
many,TRBV14,CASSQVGDTQYF
NA,TRBV27,CASSFLGTGTGELFF
NA,TRBV10-3,CAISAETGNNNEQFF
many,TRBV29-1,CSVLGTEDQETQYF
NA,TRBV28,CASNLPGQGREELFF
few,TRBV6-5,CASGYRSSGTDTQYF
few,TRBV9,CASSPSGRASDTQYF
few,TRBV6-5,CASRDRADSPLHF
NA,TRBV3-1,CASSQRGASTGELFF
NA,TRBV28,CASSLLGASSSYEQYF
NA,TRBV7-8,CASSLLWSTGELFF
NA,TRBV20-1,CSASLPSYEQYF
many,TRBV7-9,CASSFGGREKLFF
few,TRBV24-1,CATSDSQLAGRYNEQFF
NA,TRBV5-6,CASSPRLRGVYEQYF
NA,TRBV12-3/TRBV12-4,CASSFLAGDTQYF
once,TRBV19,CASSIRDAPPYEQYF
many,TRBV12-3/TRBV12-4,CASTRQQNTEAFF
many,TRBV7-2,CASSAAENQPQHF
NA,TRBV12-3/TRBV12-4,CASSPDREAKNIQYF
NA,TRBV11-3,CASSSQWANCQPQHF
few,TRBV20-1,CSARDPTRYEQYF
NA,TRBV6-2/TRBV6-3,CASTFDRVGANVLTF
many,TRBV12-3/TRBV12-4,CASSPGGGNTGELFF
NA,TRBV20-1,CSATSGRAPGNEQFF
many,TRBV3-1,CATAATGSAETQYF
few,TRBV7-8,CASSLFGGTNEQFF
NA,TRBV5-1,CANNPILGRGGELFF
once,TRBV7-8,CAGSPRTGGGGYTF
many,TRBV4-3,CASSQGVGISGNTIYF
NA,TRBV28,CASTWGSWLLGEQFF
few,TRBV28,CASSRPKDRYQETQYF
few,TRBV20-1,CSARVQDFKTISYNEQFF
many,TRBV7-7,CASSLNSLETQYF
NA,TRBV7-2,CASSRSDSPQVF
NA,TRBV5-1,CASSPGDSVYEQYF
NA,TRBV4-2,CASSLVVGRGYTDTQYF